The present T cell receptor (beta chain) was sequenced within a study of T cell repertoires in cytomegalovirus infection (dated by TCRdb to the late 2010s). Background on the whole study: Recently identified HLA-C-restricted CMV epitopes, whose presentation resists viral immunomodulation, were targeted by peptide stimulations together with well-studied HLA-B-restricted epitopes. Donor HLA type was relevant to the analysis, because carriage of CMV infection together with the matching HLA type was indicated by public TCR beta signatures. Study-wide findings and limitations: The ex vivo response was dominated by HLA-C-restricted CMV-specific TCR beta clonotypes, which also provided the single most frequent clonotype in two of eight donors. Carriers of CMV infection plus the relevant HLA type were discriminated by the cumulative frequency of public TCR beta family members in the study cohort and in an independent roughly 400-donor cohort.

CDR3 length: 16 amino acids, cysteine to phenylalanine. The sequence is cut down to CDR3 DNA, 48 bases in frame from base 1. CDR1 MNHEY and CDR2 SVGAGI are derived from the germline V gene. V lost 5 bases and J lost 4 bases, and the count of bases not matched to a germline gene is 10. The sample's treatment or condition label, in plain terms: in vitro stimulation with specific CMV peptide epitopes to enrich CMV-specific T cells. Sequencing was carried out with an Illumina HiSeq 1500. TCRdb ran its own pipeline on the public reads, namely fastp trimming at Q25 and MiXCR clone calling, and kept in-frame beta chains. Identical CDR3 proteins give one entry, which carries the most common genes and DNA. The sample yields 900,000 to 950,000 distinct CDR3 sequences; roughly 30% were counted once. The ten largest make up around 15% of the sample. This clonotype was found a few times. This receptor's antigen is unknown. No per-base quality is available; no much larger clone lies one base away.

Sequenced here: cultured CD8+ T cells from PBMCs, sampled from culture after CMV antigen stimulation. The rearranged segments are TRBV6-5 and TRBJ2-3, with TRBD2 identical over 9 junction bases. This TCR was recovered from a human donor in good health (CMV status not recorded). Some clones in this sample may be carry-over from other donors' samples. The sequenced DNA: TGTGCCAGCAGTACAACTCCGGGACTAGCATCAGATACGCAGTATTTT. This gives the protein CASSTTPGLASDTQYF.